This is a list of T cell receptor beta chains from one sample in a study of blood T cells in healthy people across ages. TCRdb reanalysed the 5' RACE reads using MiXCR and keeps one entry per CDR3 protein. The table has over 600,000 distinct CDR3 sequences, just over 55% seen once. Sequencing was performed on blood. Source of these receptors: a man in his forties in good health. Both conserved end residues are part of each CDR3. D genes are given only for firm matches. Size is stated for part of the rows, as once, few or many counts, or as a class when the clone is expanded.

v_gene: TRBV7-2; d_gene: -; abundance: -; j_gene: TRBJ1-4; CDR3nt: TGTGCCAGCAGCCCACGAAGGGCAACTAATGAAGAACTGTTTTTT; CDR3aa: CASSPRRATNEELFF
v_gene: TRBV10-1; d_gene: TRBD2; abundance: once; j_gene: TRBJ2-1; CDR3nt: TGCGCCAGCAGTATAAAAAAACAGAAGCGGGATAGATTGAATGAGCAGTTCTTC; CDR3aa: CASSIKKQKRDRLNEQFF
v_gene: TRBV28; d_gene: -; abundance: -; j_gene: TRBJ2-7; CDR3nt: TGTGCCAGCAGTCACCCCGGGACTTCCTACGAGCAGTACTTC; CDR3aa: CASSHPGTSYEQYF
v_gene: TRBV7-3; d_gene: TRBD2; abundance: -; j_gene: TRBJ2-1; CDR3nt: TGTGCCAGCAGCCTTGCTAGCGGAGAGCAGTTCTTC; CDR3aa: CASSLASGEQFF
v_gene: TRBV25-1; d_gene: TRBD1; abundance: once; j_gene: TRBJ2-5; CDR3nt: TGTGCCAGCAGTTTTACTACGGGGACAGATCAAGAGACCCAGTACTTC; CDR3aa: CASSFTTGTDQETQYF
v_gene: TRBV28; d_gene: TRBD1; abundance: -; j_gene: TRBJ2-7; CDR3nt: TGTGCCAGCAGTTCCGCAGGGGGAGTCTACGAGCAGTACTTC; CDR3aa: CASSSAGGVYEQYF
v_gene: TRBV5-1; d_gene: -; abundance: -; j_gene: TRBJ2-3; CDR3nt: TGCGCCAGCAGCTTGGAGTCGGACACAGATACGCAGTATTTT; CDR3aa: CASSLESDTDTQYF
v_gene: TRBV6-5; d_gene: -; abundance: -; j_gene: TRBJ1-1; CDR3nt: TGTGCCAGCAGTCGGACAGCGTACACTGAAGCTTTCTTT; CDR3aa: CASSRTAYTEAFF
v_gene: TRBV20-1; d_gene: -; abundance: -; j_gene: TRBJ1-2; CDR3nt: TGCAGTGCTAGAAGGGACATTAACTATGGCTACACCTTC; CDR3aa: CSARRDINYGYTF
v_gene: TRBV5-1; d_gene: -; abundance: -; j_gene: TRBJ2-7; CDR3nt: TGCGCCAGCAGCTTGACGGGCCATCTTTACGAGCAGTACTTC; CDR3aa: CASSLTGHLYEQYF
v_gene: TRBV29-1; d_gene: TRBD1; abundance: few; j_gene: TRBJ2-7; CDR3nt: TGCAGCGTTTACGCCGGGACAGGGATCTGCGAGCAGTACTTC; CDR3aa: CSVYAGTGICEQYF
v_gene: TRBV20-1; d_gene: -; abundance: few; j_gene: TRBJ2-3; CDR3nt: TGCAGTGCTAGACCCGGGACTTCCACAGATACGCAGTATTTT; CDR3aa: CSARPGTSTDTQYF
v_gene: TRBV20-1; d_gene: TRBD2; abundance: -; j_gene: TRBJ2-3; CDR3nt: TGCAGTGCTAGAGGCCAAAGCGGGATCACAGATACGCAGTATTTT; CDR3aa: CSARGQSGITDTQYF
v_gene: TRBV20-1; d_gene: TRBD2; abundance: -; j_gene: TRBJ2-7; CDR3nt: TGCAGTGCTAGTTCTAGGACTAGCAGATCATACGAGCAGTACTTC; CDR3aa: CSASSRTSRSYEQYF
v_gene: TRBV7-8; d_gene: TRBD1; abundance: -; j_gene: TRBJ1-5; CDR3nt: TGTGCCAGCAGCGCCCACAGGGGGAGGTATGATCAGCCCCAGCATTTT; CDR3aa: CASSAHRGRYDQPQHF
v_gene: TRBV6-1; d_gene: TRBD1; abundance: few; j_gene: TRBJ2-1; CDR3nt: TGTGCCAGCAGTGACGGGACAGGCACCTACAATGAGCAGTTCTTC; CDR3aa: CASSDGTGTYNEQFF